Below, 20 T cell receptor beta chains from the same sample are listed, as sequenced in a study of T-cell memory formation after mild COVID-19. TCRdb passed the 5' RACE reads through MiXCR, listing each CDR3 protein once. This table has roughly 190,000 distinct CDR3 sequences, 8% to 11% appearing once. The sample comprised PBMCs or a T cell subset sorted from them (not recorded which). These TCRs come from a man between 18 and 35 years old who had mild COVID-19 (a few samples of this study predate the infection). Cell type and time point are not known.

The table lists this clonotype with a few counts. The rearrangement uses TRBV4-2 and TRBJ1-5; 8 bases are a match to TRBD1. CDR1 and CDR2 (germline): LGHNA, YNFKEQ. The trim removed 1 base at V and 0 bases at J, leaving 11 bases unmatched. The CDR3 totals 19 residues. The CDR3 region is CASSQGHGTGRYSNQPQHF. In nucleotides, the CDR3 is TGTGCCAGCAGCCAAGGTCACGGGACAGGACGCTATAGCAATCAGCCCCAGCATTTT.

This clonotype has at least ten counts. The rearrangement links TRBV5-1 to TRBJ1-2; no reliable D call. This CDR3 region has 13 residues. Germline loops: CDR1 SGHRS, CDR2 YFSETQ. The V end lost 3 bases, the J end lost 3 bases, and 9 bases lay between the germline ends. The CDR3 spells CASSSDGDYGYTF. In DNA, the CDR3 is TGCGCCAGCAGCTCTGACGGGGACTATGGCTACACCTTC.

This clonotype was counted a few times. The J gene is TRBJ2-3, the V gene TRBV7-2, with TRBD2 matching over 10 bases. V was clipped by 6 bases and J by 2 bases; unmatched bases: 2. Germline lookup yields CDR1 SGHTA and CDR2 FQGNSA. The CDR3 sequence is 14 residues long. CDR3 amino acids: CASRAGGNTDTQYF. Written as DNA, the CDR3 is TGTGCCAGCAGAGCGGGGGGGAACACAGATACGCAGTATTTT.

There are many counts of this clonotype. V gene TRBV7-9 combines with J gene TRBJ2-2; D unclear. The CDR3 extends over 12 amino acids. The germline CDR1 and CDR2 sequences are SEHNR and FQNEAQ (reference sequence). Trimming removed 4 bases at V and 2 bases at J, with 2 bases between. CDR3 DNA sequence: TGTGCCAGCAGCTCCAACACCGGGGAGCTGTTTTTT. Translated: CASSSNTGELFF.

This clonotype was picked up a small number of times. The chain carries TRBV28 and TRBJ2-3; no clear D. V was trimmed by 4 bases and J by 7 bases, leaving 9 bases between them. The CDR3 totals 12 residues. CDR1 and CDR2 from the germline V gene are MDHEN and SYDVKM. The CDR3 is CASSSRAHTQYF. The CDR3 DNA is TGTGCCAGCAGTTCCCGGGCCCATACGCAGTATTTT.

The CDR3 coding sequence is TGCGCCAGCAGCCAAGTAGGGACTAGCGCTACCTACGAGCAGTACTTC. Amino acid sequence: CASSQVGTSATYEQYF. This sequence joins TRBV4-3 and TRBJ2-7; 10 positions agree with TRBD2. The CDR3 length is 16 residues. V was clipped by 1 base and J by 2 bases; unmatched bases: 5. Germline V gene lookup returns CDR1 LGHNA and CDR2 YSLEER.

This clonotype was detected only a few times. This sequence joins TRBV20-1 and TRBJ1-5; D is undetermined. V dropped 6 bases and J dropped 3 bases, with 12 bases sitting between them. CDR3 length: 13 amino acids. Germline V gene sequence: CDR1 DFQATT, CDR2 SNEGSKA (reference sequence). CDR3 sequence reads: CSALAPLNQPQHF. CDR3 sequence (DNA): TGCAGTGCCCTTGCCCCACTCAATCAGCCCCAGCATTTT.

This clonotype was found a few times. Written as DNA, the CDR3 is TGTGCCAGCAGTTCCGGGACGTTAAACTATGGCTACACCTTC. Protein product: CASSSGTLNYGYTF. The rearrangement links TRBV12-3 or TRBV12-4 to TRBJ1-2; a weak D match, TRBD1 (5 bases). The CDR3 extends over 14 amino acids. The V and J ends lost 4 bases and 2 bases respectively, with 11 bases between them.

This chain joins TRBV12-3 or TRBV12-4 and TRBJ2-1, with D hard to call. This CDR3 has 14 amino acids. The germline V and J ends were trimmed by 1 base and 3 bases, with 7 bases remaining between them. CDR3 region: CASSLVAVYNEQFF. As DNA, the CDR3 is TGTGCCAGCAGTTTAGTCGCAGTCTACAATGAGCAGTTCTTC.

In its sample, this clonotype was seen a few times. The chain carries TRBV24-1 and TRBJ2-3; D is uncertain. Germline loops: CDR1 KGHDR, CDR2 SFDVKD. V was clipped by 0 bases and J by 5 bases, with 8 bases between them. This CDR3 has 14 amino acids. CDR3 DNA sequence: TGTGCCACCAGTGATTTGCTTGGGATAGATACGCAGTATTTT. This gives the protein CATSDLLGIDTQYF.

This clonotype occurred a few times. The chain joins TRBV7-2 to TRBJ1-2; D is undetermined. This CDR3 is 14 amino acids long. Deletions cut 7 bases from V and 4 bases from J, with 16 bases between. Germline V gene data show CDR1 as SGHTA and CDR2 as FQGNSA. The CDR3 sequence: CASTPSLGFYGYTF. CDR3 bases: TGTGCCAGCACCCCCAGCCTCGGTTTCTATGGCTACACCTTC.

The sample holds a few counts of this clonotype. The chain joins TRBV18 to TRBJ2-7; TRBD1 agrees at 9 bases. The CDR3 spans 14 residues. CDR1 is KGHSH and CDR2 is LQKENI in the germline V gene. V lost 6 bases and J lost 3; bases outside the gene matches: 6. CDR3 loop: CASSDKTGGYEQYF. CDR3 DNA: TGTGCCAGCTCCGACAAGACAGGGGGCTACGAGCAGTACTTC.

This clonotype was picked up a small number of times. The V gene is TRBV7-3, the J gene TRBJ2-2; TRBD1 might be the D (5 bases). Germline lookup yields CDR1 SGHTA and CDR2 FQGTGA. The CDR3 has 15 residues. V shed 2 bases and J shed 5 bases, with 12 bases lying between them. CDR3 in DNA: TGTGCCAGCAGCTTAGAAGGGGCACCTACCGGGGAGCTGTTTTTT. Translating gives CASSLEGAPTGELFF.

V is TRBV20-1 and J is TRBJ2-5, with D tentatively TRBD1 (6 bases). This CDR3 spans 13 amino acids. Between the trimmed V and J ends, which lost 3 bases and 2 bases, there was a span of 10 bases. The germline gives CDR1 DFQATT, CDR2 SNEGSKA (reference sequence). DNA for the CDR3: TGCAGTGCTAGGGACAGCCTGCAAGAGACCCAGTACTTC. Amino acid sequence: CSARDSLQETQYF.

The chain links TRBV5-1 to TRBJ2-5; 11 nucleotides align to TRBD2. There are 16 residues in the CDR3. V shed 5 bases and J 7 bases; nucleotides not matched to a gene: 13. The germline CDR1 and CDR2 sequences are SGHRS and YFSETQ. The CDR3 DNA is TGCGCCAGCAGACGTCGACTAGCGGGGTCAAGAGGGACCCAGTACTTC. This translates into CASRRRLAGSRGTQYF.

The genes are TRBV12-5 and TRBJ2-7; 10 bases align to TRBD2. Germline lookup yields CDR1 LGHNT and CDR2 FRNRAP. V was pared by 1 base and J by 2 bases, with 5 bases of the junction left unmatched. This CDR3 is 16 amino acids long. The CDR3 protein is CASGLARAGGTYEQYF. CDR3 nucleotides: TGTGCTAGTGGTTTGGCGCGAGCGGGGGGGACCTACGAGCAGTACTTC.

The chain is built from TRBV20-1 and TRBJ1-2; D gene ambiguous. Per the germline V gene, CDR1 is DFQATT and CDR2 is SNEGSKA (reference sequence). V was clipped by 4 bases and J by 2 bases, with 11 bases between them. CDR3 size: 13 residues. The CDR3 DNA reads as TGCAGTGCTACTAGACAAGCAAACTATGGCTACACCTTC. Translating gives CSATRQANYGYTF.

This clonotype was detected a few times. V and J are TRBV7-9 and TRBJ2-3; D is undetermined. The CDR3 sequence is 14 residues long. CDR1 SEHNR and CDR2 FQNEAQ come from the germline V gene (reference sequence). The V and J ends lost 3 bases and 2 bases respectively, with 9 bases between them. The CDR3 DNA reads as TGTGCCAGCAGCTTTGACCCGTCCACAGATACGCAGTATTTT. Translating it yields CASSFDPSTDTQYF.

Concerning this clonotype: A read error may produce the germline difference seen at one junction end. The chain is built from TRBV3-1 and TRBJ1-2; unclear D gene. Germline V CDR1 and CDR2: LGHDT, YNNKEL (reference sequence). CDR3 length: 11 amino acids. The chain's CDR3 is CASSHGIRASF. CDR3 bases: TGTGCCAGCAGCCACGGAATCCGGGCTTCGTTC.

This rearrangement joins TRBV5-1 to TRBJ1-1; D perhaps matches TRBD1 (6 bases). This CDR3 is 14 amino acids long. V was trimmed by 7 bases and J by 1 base, leaving 14 bases between them. The germline V gene has CDR1 SGHRS and CDR2 YFSETQ. The DNA for the CDR3 is TGCGCCAGCTCCCCACAGGGCCGGAACACTGAAGCTTTCTTT. Translation gives CASSPQGRNTEAFF.